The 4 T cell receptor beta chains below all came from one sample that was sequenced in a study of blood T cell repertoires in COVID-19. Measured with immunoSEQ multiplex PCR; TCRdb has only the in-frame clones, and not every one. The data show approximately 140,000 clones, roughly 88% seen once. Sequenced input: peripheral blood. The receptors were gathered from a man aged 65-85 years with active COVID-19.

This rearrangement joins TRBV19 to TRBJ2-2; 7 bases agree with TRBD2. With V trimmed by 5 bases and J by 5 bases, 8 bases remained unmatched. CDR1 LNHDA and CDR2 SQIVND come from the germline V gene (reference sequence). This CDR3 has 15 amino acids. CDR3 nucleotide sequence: TGTGCCAGTAGTTCGCCGGGCGGGAGAACCGGGGAGCTGTTTTTT. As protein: CASSSPGGRTGELFF.

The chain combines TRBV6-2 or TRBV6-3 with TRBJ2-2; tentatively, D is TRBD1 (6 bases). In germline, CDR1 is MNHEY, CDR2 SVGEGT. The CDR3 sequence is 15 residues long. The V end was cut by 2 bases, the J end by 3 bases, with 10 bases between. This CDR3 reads CASSYEAGDTGELFF. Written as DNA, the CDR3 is TGTGCCAGCAGTTACGAGGCAGGGGACACCGGGGAGCTGTTTTTT.

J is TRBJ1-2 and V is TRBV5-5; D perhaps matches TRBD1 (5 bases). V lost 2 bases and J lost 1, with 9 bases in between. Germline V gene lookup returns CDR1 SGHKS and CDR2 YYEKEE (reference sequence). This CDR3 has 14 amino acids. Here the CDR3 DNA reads TGTGCCAGCAGCTTCGACAGTGGTAACTATGGCTACACCTTC. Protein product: CASSFDSGNYGYTF.

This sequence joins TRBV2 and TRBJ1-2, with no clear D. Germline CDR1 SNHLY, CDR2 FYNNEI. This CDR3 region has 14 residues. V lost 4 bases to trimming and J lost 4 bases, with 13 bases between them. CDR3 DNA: TGTGCCAGCAGTGTCGCGGGGAATGGCTATGGCTACACCTTC. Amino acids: CASSVAGNGYGYTF.